The 21 T cell receptor beta chains below all came from one sample that was sequenced in a study of identical twins. TCRdb re-derived calls from the 5' RACE reads in MiXCR, one entry per CDR3 protein. The sample comprises approximately 210,000 distinct CDR3 sequences, 5% to 7% of which are singletons, and about 14% rests with the top ten. The sample was also reused in another study, on T cells expressing NK-cell markers.

Sequenced sample: CD8+ T cells sorted from blood. These receptors came from a woman aged 18-30 years in good health.

This clonotype turned up a few times. The rearrangement links TRBV4-3 to TRBJ2-7; a weak D match, TRBD1 (6 bases). Trimming stripped 0 bases from V and 2 bases from J, with 17 bases between. There are 17 residues in the CDR3. Germline V gene data show CDR1 as LGHNA and CDR2 as YSLEER. The CDR3 region is CASSQETGTRAAYEQYF. The DNA of the CDR3 is TGCGCCAGCAGCCAAGAAACCGGGACAAGGGCCGCCTACGAGCAGTACTTC.

The chain recombines TRBV12-3 or TRBV12-4 with TRBJ2-1; 10 positions match TRBD2. V lost 3 bases and J lost 9; bases outside the gene matches: 5. CDR3 length: 14 residues. The CDR3 region is CASSLLAGASEQFF. The CDR3 bases are TGTGCCAGCAGTTTGCTAGCGGGAGCCAGTGAGCAGTTCTTC.

This clonotype was picked up many times. The junction differs from germline at one of its ends, possibly a read error. In DNA form, the CDR3 reads TGTGCCAGCAGTTCCGGGACAGGGCAGTCTTTT. Protein: CASSSGTGQSF. The chain combines TRBV12-3 or TRBV12-4 with TRBJ2-3; 9 bases map to TRBD1. CDR3 length: 11 residues.

The chain is built from TRBV5-5 and TRBJ1-4, with D perhaps TRBD1 (5 bases). The CDR3 has 17 amino acids. Germline CDR1 is SGHKS and CDR2 is YYEKEE (reference sequence). Trimming took off 4 bases at V and 4 bases at J, with 20 bases between the two ends. CDR3 nucleotides: TGTGCCAGCAGCCCCTCGGTTTGGGGGGGACTTAATGAAAAACTGTTTTTT. Protein: CASSPSVWGGLNEKLFF. The variable domain in full, with the rest retrieved from reference TRBV5-5 and TRBJ1-4, is DAGVTQSPTHLIKTRGQQVTLRCSPISGHKSVSWYQQVLGQGPQFIFQYYEKEERGRGNFPDRFSARQFPNYSSELNVNALLLGDSALYLCASSPSVWGGLNEKLFFGSGTQLSVL.

The chain links TRBV4-1 to TRBJ2-7, with no clear D. V lost 3 bases, J lost 0 bases, and 15 bases lay in between. This CDR3 comprises 16 residues. In germline, CDR1 is MGHRA, CDR2 YSYEKL. The CDR3 coding sequence is TGCGCCAGCAGCCATTTCGTCGGGCAGTCCTCCTACGAGCAGTACTTC. Translated: CASSHFVGQSSYEQYF.

The chain uses TRBV6-5 and TRBJ2-2; D is uncertain. With 2 bases removed from V and 7 bases from J, the gap between germline ends came to 8 bases. Looked up from germline, CDR1 is MNHEY and CDR2 is SVGAGI. The CDR3 is 13 residues long. The CDR3 DNA reads TGTGCCAGCAGTTACGGAAGTTTCGGGGAGCTGTTTTTT. Translated, it gives CASSYGSFGELFF.

There are many counts of this clonotype. This chain links TRBV12-3 or TRBV12-4 with TRBJ1-5; D is unclear. The CDR3 runs to 13 residues. Between the trimmed V and J ends, which lost 7 bases and 0 bases, there was a span of 7 bases. CDR3 loop: CASNRYSNQPQHF. The CDR3 DNA is TGTGCCAGCAATAGGTATAGCAATCAGCCCCAGCATTTT.

The genes are TRBV30 and TRBJ2-7, with D hard to call. Germline V gene lookup returns CDR1 GTSNPN and CDR2 SVGIG (reference sequence). Trimming took 4 bases from V and 0 from J, leaving 16 bases between them. The CDR3 runs to 15 residues. The DNA of the CDR3 is TGTGCCTGGACCCTGCCAGGCTCGAGCTCCTACGAGCAGTACTTC. It is translated as CAWTLPGSSSYEQYF.

This clonotype showed up many times. The CDR3 sequence: CASSLEGGKMNTEAFF. CDR3 coding DNA: TGCGCCAGCAGCTTGGAAGGGGGCAAAATGAACACTGAAGCTTTCTTT. This sequence joins TRBV5-1 and TRBJ1-1; 7 nucleotides agree with TRBD1. From germline, CDR1 is SGHRS and CDR2 YFSETQ. The V and J ends lost 0 bases and 0 bases, in that order; junction bases with no gene match: 5. CDR3 length equals 16 residues.

This clonotype was detected many times. The chain uses TRBV5-6 and TRBJ1-5; D gene ambiguous. The CDR3 is made up of 12 amino acids. The germline V gene has CDR1 SGHDT and CDR2 YYEEEE. Trimming shortened V by 1 base and J by 6 bases, and 5 bases separated the two germline ends. CDR3 amino acids: CASSLWGQPQHF. CDR3 nucleotide sequence: TGTGCCAGCAGCTTGTGGGGTCAGCCCCAGCATTTT.

This clonotype has at least ten counts. This chain links TRBV11-2 with TRBJ1-1; no firm D call. The CDR3 contains 14 residues. V was shortened by 5 bases and J by 1 base, with 11 bases between the two germline ends. Germline assignment: CDR1 SGHAT and CDR2 FQNNGV. In nucleotides, the CDR3 is TGTGCCAGCAGCCCCCGGGAGAAGAACACTGAAGCTTTCTTT. This encodes CASSPREKNTEAFF. The full variable domain, in which reference TRBV11-2 and TRBJ1-1 provide the parts outside the CDR3, is EAGVAQSPRYKIIEKRQSVAFWCNPISGHATLYWYQQILGQGPKLLIQFQNNGVVDDSQLPKDRFSAERLKGVDSTLKIQPAKLEDSAVYLCASSPREKNTEAFFGQGTRLTVV.

In this sample, this clonotype turned up a few times. This chain connects TRBV19 to TRBJ2-7; D is possibly TRBD2 (6 bases). Germline values: CDR1 LNHDA, CDR2 SQIVND (reference sequence). The CDR3 is 12 amino acids. V was clipped by 3 bases and J by 3 bases, with 6 bases between them. CDR3 DNA sequence: TGTGCCAGTAGTATGGAGGGCTACGAGCAGTACTTC. It codes for CASSMEGYEQYF.

This clonotype occurred many times. This chain links TRBV10-3 with TRBJ2-5; either TRBD1 or TRBD2 may fit D (5 bases each). Germline CDR1 and CDR2: ENHRY and SYGVKD. The ends were cut back, 6 bases at V and 0 bases at J, with 14 bases in the middle. The CDR3 contains 15 residues. As DNA, the CDR3 is TGTGCCATCAGCGACGATGGGACGTACCAAGAGACCCAGTACTTC. Protein: CAISDDGTYQETQYF.

This clonotype has only a few counts. V usage is TRBV20-1 and J usage is TRBJ2-5; no firm D call. In germline, CDR1 is DFQATT, CDR2 SNEGSKA (reference sequence). Trimming cost V 5 bases and J 5 bases, with 12 bases left between them. CDR3 length: 12 residues. The CDR3 loop reads CSARQELETQYF. CDR3 DNA: TGCAGTGCTCGCCAAGAACTTGAGACCCAGTACTTC.

The V gene is TRBV27, the J gene TRBJ2-3, with D tentatively TRBD2 (7 bases). From germline, CDR1 is MNHEY and CDR2 SMNVEV (reference sequence). This CDR3 region has 16 residues. Deletions cut 9 bases from V and 3 bases from J, with 22 bases between. CDR3 amino acids: CASFPGGGSLTDTQYF. The CDR3 DNA reads as TGTGCCAGTTTTCCTGGGGGCGGGAGTTTGACAGATACGCAGTATTTT.

This chain connects TRBV6-1 to TRBJ1-5; D call uncertain. CDR1 and CDR2 (germline): MNHNS, SASEGT. Deletions cut 6 bases from V and 4 bases from J, with 13 bases between. CDR3 length: 14 residues. CDR3 DNA sequence: TGTGCCAGCAGCCCCGAGAGCAGAAATCAGCCCCAGCATTTT. This codes for CASSPESRNQPQHF.

This clonotype was detected only a few times. This chain uses TRBV15 with TRBJ2-7; 10 positions agree with TRBD1. CDR1 is LNHNV and CDR2 is YYDKDF in the germline V gene (reference sequence). V lost 5 bases and J lost 4; bases outside the gene matches: 5. The CDR3 loop spans 14 amino acids. CDR3 DNA sequence: TGTGCCACCAGCGACGGACAGGGGGGGTACGAGCAGTACTTC. Translated, it gives CATSDGQGGYEQYF.

This clonotype occurred many times. The CDR3 DNA is TGTGCCAGCAGTGGATCACGGTCCTTCACAGATACGCAGTATTTT. This gives the protein CASSGSRSFTDTQYF. The chain couples TRBV2 to TRBJ2-3, with D unresolved. The CDR3 consists of 15 residues. V gave up 4 bases and J gave up 2 bases, with 13 bases separating them. Germline CDR1 and CDR2: SNHLY and FYNNEI.

This clonotype has only a few counts. The rearrangement uses TRBV28 and TRBJ2-7, with 9 nucleotides matching TRBD1. Trimming cost V 3 bases and J 7 bases; bases outside gene matches: 10. The length of the CDR3 is 15 residues. Looked up from germline, CDR1 is MDHEN and CDR2 is SYDVKM. The CDR3 nucleotides read TGTGCCAGCAGTTTCCCGTCGGGACAGGGCGGAGAGCAGTACTTC. Its translation: CASSFPSGQGGEQYF. The whole variable domain, filled in from reference TRBV28 and TRBJ2-7, reads DVKVTQSSRYLVKRTGEKVFLECVQDMDHENMFWYRQDPGLGLRLIYFSYDVKMKEKGDIPEGYSVSREKKERFSLILESASTNQTSMYLCASSFPSGQGGEQYFGPGTRLTVT.

This clonotype is medium-sized. The chain is built from TRBV5-6 and TRBJ2-7, with 11 bases identical to TRBD1. V was clipped by 2 bases and J by 5 bases; unmatched bases: 9. The CDR3 totals 16 residues. Germline CDR1 reads SGHDT; CDR2 reads YYEEEE. The CDR3 DNA sequence: TGTGCCAGCAGCTTAAGGGGACAGGGGGTTCGGCACGAGCAGTACTTC. It translates to CASSLRGQGVRHEQYF.

The chain combines TRBV7-8 with TRBJ2-3; 10 bases fit TRBD2. After removal of 5 bases from V and 2 bases from J, the junction contained 10 bases not matched to a gene. The CDR3 length is 17 residues. The germline gives CDR1 SGHVS, CDR2 FQNEAQ. CDR3 amino acids: CASSPRSGGAVTDTQYF. The DNA for the CDR3 is TGTGCCAGCAGCCCGAGAAGCGGGGGGGCGGTCACAGATACGCAGTATTTT.